This note documents a single T cell receptor (beta chain) sequence. Its antigen is undetermined. These data are taken from a study of cytomegalovirus exposure and HLA in healthy donors. Study results and limitations: Judged likely to be a sequencing artifact was a cluster of highly shared sequence variants.

This CDR3 region has 14 residues. V shed 7 bases, J shed 5 bases, and the junction held 10 bases outside the gene matches. Germline V gene sequence: CDR1 SGHTA, CDR2 FQGNSA. In the PCR, 60 Vbeta and 13 Jbeta primers were used. The protocol was immunoSEQ multiplex PCR, while the TCRdb copy is restricted to in-frame clones and leaves out a portion. This sample has some 170,000 clones; about three quarters occur once, and the top ten carry nearly 6.5%. The receptor was isolated from a man in his forties or fifties in good health and CMV-seropositive. Sequencing was done on a sample of PBMCs. The chain links TRBV7-2 to TRBJ1-2; 7 positions agree with TRBD1. DNA for the CDR3: TGTGCCAGCAACTACCCCGGGACAGAATATGGCTACACCTTC. Protein product: CASNYPGTEYGYTF.